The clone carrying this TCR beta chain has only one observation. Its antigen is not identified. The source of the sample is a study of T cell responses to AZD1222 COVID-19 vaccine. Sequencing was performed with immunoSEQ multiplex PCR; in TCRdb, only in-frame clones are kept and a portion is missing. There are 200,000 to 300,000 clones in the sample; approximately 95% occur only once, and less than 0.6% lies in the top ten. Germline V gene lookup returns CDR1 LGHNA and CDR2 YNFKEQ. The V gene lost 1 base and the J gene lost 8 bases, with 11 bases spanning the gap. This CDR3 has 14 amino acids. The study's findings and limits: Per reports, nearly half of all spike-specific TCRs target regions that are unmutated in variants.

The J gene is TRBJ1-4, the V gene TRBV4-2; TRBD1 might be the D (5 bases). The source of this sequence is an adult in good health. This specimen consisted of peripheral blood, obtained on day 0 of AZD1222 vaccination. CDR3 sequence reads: CASSQGDRKEKLFF. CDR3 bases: TGTGCCAGCAGCCAAGGGGACCGAAAGGAAAAACTGTTTTTT.